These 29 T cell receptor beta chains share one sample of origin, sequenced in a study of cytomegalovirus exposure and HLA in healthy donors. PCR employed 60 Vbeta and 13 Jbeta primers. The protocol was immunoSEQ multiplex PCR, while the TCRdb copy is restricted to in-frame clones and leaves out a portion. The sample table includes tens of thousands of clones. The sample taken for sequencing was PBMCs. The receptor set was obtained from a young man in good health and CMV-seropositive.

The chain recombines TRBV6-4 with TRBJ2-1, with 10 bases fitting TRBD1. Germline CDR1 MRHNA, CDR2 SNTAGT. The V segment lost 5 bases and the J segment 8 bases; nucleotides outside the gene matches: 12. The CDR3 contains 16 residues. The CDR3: CASSTSGTGAWDEQFF. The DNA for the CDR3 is TGTGCCAGCAGTACCTCCGGGACAGGGGCGTGGGATGAGCAGTTCTTC.

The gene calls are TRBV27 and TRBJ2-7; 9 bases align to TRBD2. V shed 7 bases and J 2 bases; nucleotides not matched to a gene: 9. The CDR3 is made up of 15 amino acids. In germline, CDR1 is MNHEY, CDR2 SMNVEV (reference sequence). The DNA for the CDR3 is TGTGCCAGCACATTTAGCGGGAGCCTCGCCTACGAGCAGTACTTC. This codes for CASTFSGSLAYEQYF.

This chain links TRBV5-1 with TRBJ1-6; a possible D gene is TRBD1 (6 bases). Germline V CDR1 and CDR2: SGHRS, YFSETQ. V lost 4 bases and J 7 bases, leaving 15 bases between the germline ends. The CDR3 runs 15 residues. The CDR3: CASSIQTGNNSPLHF. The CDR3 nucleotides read TGCGCCAGCAGCATACAAACAGGGAACAATTCACCCCTCCACTTT.

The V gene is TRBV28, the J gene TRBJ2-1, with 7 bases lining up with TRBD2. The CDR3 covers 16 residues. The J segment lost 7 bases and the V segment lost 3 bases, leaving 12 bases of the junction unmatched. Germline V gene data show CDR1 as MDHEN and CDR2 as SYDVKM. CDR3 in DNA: TGTGCCAGCAGTTTTTCCCGGGAGGCTAATGGGAATGAGCAGTTCTTC. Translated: CASSFSREANGNEQFF.

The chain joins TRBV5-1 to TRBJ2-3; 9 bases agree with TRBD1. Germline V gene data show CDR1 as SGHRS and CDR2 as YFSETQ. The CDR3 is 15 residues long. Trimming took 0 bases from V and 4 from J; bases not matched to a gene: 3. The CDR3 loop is CASSLATGGADTQYF. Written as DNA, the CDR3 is TGCGCCAGCAGCTTGGCGACAGGGGGGGCAGATACGCAGTATTTT.

CDR3 loop: CAIRGASYNEQFF. The CDR3, as DNA: TGTGCCATCAGGGGGGCTTCCTACAATGAGCAGTTCTTC. The chain is built from TRBV10-3 and TRBJ2-1; D is possibly TRBD1 (6 bases). Trimming removed 6 bases at V and 1 base at J, with 7 bases between. The CDR3 sequence is 13 residues long. The germline gives CDR1 ENHRY, CDR2 SYGVKD.

CDR3 sequence (DNA): TGTGCCAGCAGCTTCGGGAGCGGAAGCTCCTACAATGAGCAGTTCTTC. Its protein is CASSFGSGSSYNEQFF. The chain is built from TRBV7-9 and TRBJ2-1; tentatively, D is TRBD2 (6 bases). V lost 3 bases and J 0 bases, leaving 12 bases between the germline ends. CDR3 length: 16 amino acids. CDR1 is SEHNR and CDR2 is FQNEAQ in the germline V gene (reference sequence).

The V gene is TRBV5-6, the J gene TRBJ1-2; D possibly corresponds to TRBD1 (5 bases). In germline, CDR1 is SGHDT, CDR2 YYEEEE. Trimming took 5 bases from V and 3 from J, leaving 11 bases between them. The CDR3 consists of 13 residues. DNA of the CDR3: TGTGCCAGCAGTTGGGGGGGTGACTATGGCTACACCTTC. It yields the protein CASSWGGDYGYTF.

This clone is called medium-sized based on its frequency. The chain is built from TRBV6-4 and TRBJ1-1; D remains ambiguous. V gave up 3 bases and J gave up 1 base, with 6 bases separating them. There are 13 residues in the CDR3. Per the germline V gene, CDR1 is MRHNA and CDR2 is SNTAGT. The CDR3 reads CASSERENTEAFF. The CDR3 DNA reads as TGTGCCAGCAGTGAACGGGAGAACACTGAAGCTTTCTTT.

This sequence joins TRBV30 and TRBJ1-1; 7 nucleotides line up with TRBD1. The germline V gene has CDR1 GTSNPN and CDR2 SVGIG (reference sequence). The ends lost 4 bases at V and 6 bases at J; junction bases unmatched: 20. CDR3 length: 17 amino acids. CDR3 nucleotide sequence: TGTGCCTGGATCGAGAGGGGGCGTATGGCCTTCGGCTCTGAAGCTTTCTTT. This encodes CAWIERGRMAFGSEAFF. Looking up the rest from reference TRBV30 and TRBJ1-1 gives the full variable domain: SQTIHQWPATLVQPVGSPLSLECTVEGTSNPNLYWYRQAAGRGLQLLFYSVGIGQISSEVPQNLSASRPQDRQFILSSKKLLLSDSGFYLCAWIERGRMAFGSEAFFGQGTRLTVV.

CDR3 protein: CASRWGQGIPNYGYTF. CDR3 bases: TGTGCCTCAAGGTGGGGACAGGGAATACCTAACTATGGCTACACCTTC. The genes are TRBV28 and TRBJ1-2; TRBD1 matches at 9 bases. Germline assignment: CDR1 MDHEN and CDR2 SYDVKM. The CDR3 is made up of 16 amino acids. The V gene end was trimmed by 11 bases and the J gene end by 0 bases; junction bases not matched to a gene: 13.

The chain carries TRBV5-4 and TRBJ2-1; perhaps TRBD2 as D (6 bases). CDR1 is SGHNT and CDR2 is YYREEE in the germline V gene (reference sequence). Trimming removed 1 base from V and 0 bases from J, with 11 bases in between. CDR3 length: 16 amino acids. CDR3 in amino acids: CASSLTGGNSYNEQFF. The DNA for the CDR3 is TGTGCCAGCAGCTTGACCGGGGGAAACTCCTACAATGAGCAGTTCTTC.

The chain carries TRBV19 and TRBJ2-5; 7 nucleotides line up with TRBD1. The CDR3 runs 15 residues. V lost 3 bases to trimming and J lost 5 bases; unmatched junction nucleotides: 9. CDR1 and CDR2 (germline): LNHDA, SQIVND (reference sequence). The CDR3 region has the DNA TGTGCCAGTAGTATCTTGACAGGGTTGGAGGAGACCCAGTACTTC. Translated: CASSILTGLEETQYF.

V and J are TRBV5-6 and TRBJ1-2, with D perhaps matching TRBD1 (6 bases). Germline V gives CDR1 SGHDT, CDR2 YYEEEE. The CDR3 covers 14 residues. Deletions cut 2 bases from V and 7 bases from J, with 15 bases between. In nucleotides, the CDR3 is TGTGCCAGCAGCTTCATCCAGGGGCGATTTGGCTACACCTTC. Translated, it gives CASSFIQGRFGYTF.

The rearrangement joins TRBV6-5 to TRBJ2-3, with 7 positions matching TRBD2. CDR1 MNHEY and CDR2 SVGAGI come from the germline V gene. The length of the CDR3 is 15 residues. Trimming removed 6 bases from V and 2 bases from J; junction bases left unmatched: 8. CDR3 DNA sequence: TGTGCCAGCAGGCCGGGGGGACCTCTCACAGATACGCAGTATTTT. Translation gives CASRPGGPLTDTQYF.

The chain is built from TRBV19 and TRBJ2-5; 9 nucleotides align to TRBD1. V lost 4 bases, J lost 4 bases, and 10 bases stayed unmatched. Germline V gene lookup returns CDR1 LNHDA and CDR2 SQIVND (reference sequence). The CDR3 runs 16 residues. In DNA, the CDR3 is TGTGCCAGTAGTACCCAAATTGACAGGGGGGGAGAGACCCAGTACTTC. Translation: CASSTQIDRGGETQYF.

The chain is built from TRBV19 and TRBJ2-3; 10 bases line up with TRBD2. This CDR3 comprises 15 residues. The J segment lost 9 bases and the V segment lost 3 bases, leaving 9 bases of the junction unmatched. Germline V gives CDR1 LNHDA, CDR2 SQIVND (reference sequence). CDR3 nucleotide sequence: TGTGCCAGTAGTATGGGACTAGCGTTTTCGTGGACGCAGTATTTT. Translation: CASSMGLAFSWTQYF.

The CDR3 sequence is CASSQVSGGYSYEQYF. CDR3 nucleotide sequence: TGTGCCAGCAGCCAAGTGTCGGGGGGGTACTCCTACGAGCAGTACTTC. This chain uses TRBV4-2 with TRBJ2-7; TRBD2 aligns across 8 bases. V shed 1 base, J shed 0 bases, and the junction held 5 bases outside the gene matches. The germline V gene encodes CDR1 LGHNA and CDR2 YNFKEQ. This CDR3 is built from 16 residues.

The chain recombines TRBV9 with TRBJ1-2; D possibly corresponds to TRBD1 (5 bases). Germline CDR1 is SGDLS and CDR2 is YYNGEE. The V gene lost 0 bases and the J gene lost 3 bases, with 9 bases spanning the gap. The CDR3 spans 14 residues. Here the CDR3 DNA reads TGTGCCAGCAGCGTAGTAGGGGAACACTATGGCTACACCTTC. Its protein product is CASSVVGEHYGYTF.

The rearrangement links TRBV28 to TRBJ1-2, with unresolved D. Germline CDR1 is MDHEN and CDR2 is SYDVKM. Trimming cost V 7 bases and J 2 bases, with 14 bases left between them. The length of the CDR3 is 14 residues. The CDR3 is CASIHSTQNYGYTF. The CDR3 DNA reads TGTGCCAGCATTCATTCGACACAAAACTATGGCTACACCTTC.

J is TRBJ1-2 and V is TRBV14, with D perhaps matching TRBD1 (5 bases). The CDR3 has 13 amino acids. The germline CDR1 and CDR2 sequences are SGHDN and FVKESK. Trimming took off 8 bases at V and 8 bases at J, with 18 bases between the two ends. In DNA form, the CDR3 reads TGTGCCAGCTTAAGGAAAGGGGAGGGGGGCTACACCTTC. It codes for CASLRKGEGGYTF. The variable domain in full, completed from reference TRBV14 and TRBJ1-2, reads EAGVTQFPSHSVIEKGQTVTLRCDPISGHDNLYWYRRVMGKEIKFLLHFVKESKQDESGMPNNRFLAERTGGTYSTLKVQPAELEDSGVYFCASLRKGEGGYTFGSGTRLTVV.

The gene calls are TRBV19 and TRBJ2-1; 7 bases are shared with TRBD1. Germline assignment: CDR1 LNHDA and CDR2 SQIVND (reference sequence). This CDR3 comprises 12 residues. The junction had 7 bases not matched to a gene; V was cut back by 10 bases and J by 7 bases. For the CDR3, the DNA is TGTGCCACCCGACAGGGCGGAAATGAGCAGTTCTTC. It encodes CATRQGGNEQFF.

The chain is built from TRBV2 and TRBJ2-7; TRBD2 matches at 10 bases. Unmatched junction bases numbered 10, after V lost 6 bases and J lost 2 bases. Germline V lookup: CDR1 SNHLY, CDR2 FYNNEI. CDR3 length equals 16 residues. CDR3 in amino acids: CASRAHSGRFPYEQYF. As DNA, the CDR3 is TGTGCCAGCAGAGCACATAGCGGGAGGTTCCCCTACGAGCAGTACTTC.

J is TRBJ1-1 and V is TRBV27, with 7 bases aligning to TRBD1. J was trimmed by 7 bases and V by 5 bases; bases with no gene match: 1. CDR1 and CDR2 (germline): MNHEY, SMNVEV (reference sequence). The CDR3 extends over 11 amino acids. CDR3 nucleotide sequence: TGTGCCAGCAGTAACAGGGGTGAAGCTTTCTTT. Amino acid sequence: CASSNRGEAFF.

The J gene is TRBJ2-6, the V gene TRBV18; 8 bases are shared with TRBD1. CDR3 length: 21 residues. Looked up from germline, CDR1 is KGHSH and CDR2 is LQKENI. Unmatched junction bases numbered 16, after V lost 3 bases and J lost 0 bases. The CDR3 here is CASSPGYETDRVPSGANVLTF. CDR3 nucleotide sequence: TGTGCCAGCTCACCCGGATATGAGACGGACAGGGTCCCCTCTGGGGCCAACGTCCTGACTTTC.

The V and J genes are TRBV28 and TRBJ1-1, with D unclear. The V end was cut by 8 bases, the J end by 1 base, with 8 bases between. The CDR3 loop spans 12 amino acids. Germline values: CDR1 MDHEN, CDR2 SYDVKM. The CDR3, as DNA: TGTGCCAGCCTAACAGCGAACACTGAAGCTTTCTTT. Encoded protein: CASLTANTEAFF.

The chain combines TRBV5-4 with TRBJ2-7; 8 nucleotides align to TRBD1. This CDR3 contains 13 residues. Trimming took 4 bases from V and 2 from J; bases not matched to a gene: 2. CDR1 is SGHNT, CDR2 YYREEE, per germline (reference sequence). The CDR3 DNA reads TGTGCCAGCAGCGTGGGACAGGCCTACGAGCAGTACTTC. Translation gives CASSVGQAYEQYF.

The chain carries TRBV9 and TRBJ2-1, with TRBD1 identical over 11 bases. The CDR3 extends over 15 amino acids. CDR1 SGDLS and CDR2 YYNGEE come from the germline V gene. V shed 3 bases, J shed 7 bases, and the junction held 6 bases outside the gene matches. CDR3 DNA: TGTGCCAGCAGCGCCGGACAGGGGGCTGGGAATGAGCAGTTCTTC. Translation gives CASSAGQGAGNEQFF. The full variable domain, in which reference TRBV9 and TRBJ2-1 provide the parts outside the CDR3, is DSGVTQTPKHLITATGQRVTLRCSPRSGDLSVYWYQQSLDQGLQFLIQYYNGEERAKGNILERFSAQQFPDLHSELNLSSLELGDSALYFCASSAGQGAGNEQFFGPGTRLTVL.

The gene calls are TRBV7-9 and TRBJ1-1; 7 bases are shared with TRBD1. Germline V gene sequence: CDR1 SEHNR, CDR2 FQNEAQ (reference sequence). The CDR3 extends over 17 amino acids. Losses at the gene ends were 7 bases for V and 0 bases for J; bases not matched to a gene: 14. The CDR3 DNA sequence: TGTGCCAGCACCAAACCTCCGGGACAGTCCATGAACACTGAAGCTTTCTTT. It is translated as CASTKPPGQSMNTEAFF.